The rows below give T cell receptor beta chains drawn from one sample of a study of blood T cell repertoires in COVID-19. Measured with immunoSEQ multiplex PCR; TCRdb has only the in-frame clones, and not every one. The sample has 120,000 or so clones, around four fifths seen once; the top ten hold around 5.6%. The specimen sequenced was peripheral blood. The receptors here all came from an older man with active or convalescent COVID-19. CDR3s include the opening cysteine and the closing phenylalanine or tryptophan. A D gene is named only where the DNA matches it firmly. Size is omitted from some rows. Given values are once, few, many or a class for expanded clones.

V	size	J	D	CDR3	DNA
TRBV7-3	once	TRBJ2-3	NA	CASSYLGQSTDTQYF	TGTGCCAGCAGCTACCTAGGACAGAGCACAGATACGCAGTATTTT
TRBV10-3	NA	TRBJ1-1	NA	CAISGRRDTEAFF	TGTGCCATCAGTGGACGCCGGGACACTGAAGCTTTCTTT
TRBV24-1	NA	TRBJ1-5	NA	CATSPSGRSSNQPQHF	TGTGCCACCAGTCCATCCGGGAGGAGCTCAAATCAGCCCCAGCATTTT
TRBV6-2/TRBV6-3	NA	TRBJ2-4	NA	CASSLQGGIAKNIQYF	TGTGCCAGCAGTCTCCAGGGGGGCATAGCCAAAAACATTCAGTACTTC
TRBV7-2	NA	TRBJ2-7	TRBD1	CASSPTGTGGYEQYF	TGTGCCAGCAGCCCTACGGGGACAGGGGGCTACGAGCAGTACTTC
TRBV7-2	NA	TRBJ2-7	NA	CASSLAGPAREQYF	TGTGCCAGCAGCTTAGCGGGGCCGGCGAGGGAGCAGTACTTC
TRBV2	NA	TRBJ2-7	NA	CASTRGEQYF	TGTGCCAGCACAAGGGGAGAGCAGTACTTC
TRBV3-1/TRBV3-2	NA	TRBJ2-1	NA	CASSPSSYNEQFF	TGTGCCAGCAGCCCTAGCAGCTACAATGAGCAGTTCTTC
TRBV29-1	NA	TRBJ1-6	NA	CSVGDWGSPLHF	TGCAGCGTTGGGGACTGGGGTTCACCCCTCCACTTT
TRBV4-3	NA	TRBJ2-7	NA	CASSQDRVEQYF	TGCGCCAGCAGCCAAGATCGAGTCGAGCAGTACTTC
TRBV11-2	few	TRBJ2-1	TRBD1	CACRDRGGNEQFF	TGTGCCTGCAGGGACAGGGGGGGGAATGAGCAGTTCTTC
TRBV25-1	few	TRBJ1-2	NA	CASSESNYGYTF	TGTGCCAGCAGTGAATCAAACTATGGCTACACCTTC
TRBV2	NA	TRBJ1-4	NA	CASTPPQGNEKLFF	TGTGCCAGCACCCCCCCACAGGGCAATGAAAAACTGTTTTTT
TRBV3-1/TRBV3-2	NA	TRBJ1-2	NA	CASSQGRTNYGYTF	TGTGCCAGCAGCCAAGGCAGGACAAACTATGGCTACACCTTC
TRBV6-1	NA	TRBJ1-3	NA	CASSATQGLSSGNTIYF	TGTGCCAGCAGTGCCACACAGGGCCTGAGCTCTGGAAACACCATATATTTT
TRBV4-1	NA	TRBJ2-3	NA	CASSQDHGRPASPTDTQYF	TGCGCCAGCAGCCAAGATCACGGTCGGCCAGCTAGCCCCACAGATACGCAGTATTTT